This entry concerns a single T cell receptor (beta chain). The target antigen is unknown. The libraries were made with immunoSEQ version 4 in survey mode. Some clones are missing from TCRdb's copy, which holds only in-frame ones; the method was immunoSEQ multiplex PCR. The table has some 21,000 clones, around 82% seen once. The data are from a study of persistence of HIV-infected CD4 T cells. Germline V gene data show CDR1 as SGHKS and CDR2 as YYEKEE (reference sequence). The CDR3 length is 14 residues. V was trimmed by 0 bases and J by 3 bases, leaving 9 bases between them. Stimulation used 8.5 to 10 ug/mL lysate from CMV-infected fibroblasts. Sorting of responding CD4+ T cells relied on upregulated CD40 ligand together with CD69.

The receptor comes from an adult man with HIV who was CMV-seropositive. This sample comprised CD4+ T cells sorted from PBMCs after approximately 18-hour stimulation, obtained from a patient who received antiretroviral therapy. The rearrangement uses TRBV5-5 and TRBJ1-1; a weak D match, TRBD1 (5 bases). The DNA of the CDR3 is TGTGCCAGCAGCTTGGGGGGACTCGACACTGAAGCTTTCTTT. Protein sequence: CASSLGGLDTEAFF. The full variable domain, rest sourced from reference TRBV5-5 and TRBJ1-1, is DAGVTQSPTHLIKTRGQQVTLRCSPISGHKSVSWYQQVLGQGPQFIFQYYEKEERGRGNFPDRFSARQFPNYSSELNVNALLLGDSALYLCASSLGGLDTEAFFGQGTRLTVV.